This T cell receptor beta chain was sequenced during a study of blood T cell repertoires in COVID-19. Looking at the study overall: Collection of acute and convalescent COVID-19 samples took place in the United States, Italy and Spain. Sources were T cells, B-cell-depleted T cells, or PBMCs; the material itself was cDNA or gDNA.

The germline gives CDR1 DFQATT, CDR2 SNEGSKA (reference sequence). The CDR3 runs 14 residues. The V segment lost 3 bases and the J segment 5 bases; nucleotides outside the gene matches: 5. Per the original methods: Amplification with reference gene primers provided the estimates of nucleated cell counts. Measured with immunoSEQ multiplex PCR; TCRdb has only the in-frame clones, and not every one. Clone size and the V and J calls come from that table; the DNA yielded D and trimming. The sample has around 250,000 clones, roughly 80% seen once. This sequence joins TRBV20-1 and TRBJ2-7; 12 nucleotides match TRBD2. The origin of this receptor is a woman aged 18-29 years with acute or convalescent COVID-19. The sample comprised peripheral blood. The CDR3 loop is CSASKLAGGHEQYF. The DNA for the CDR3 is TGCAGTGCTAGTAAACTAGCGGGAGGTCACGAGCAGTACTTC.